This passage covers 18 T cell receptor beta chains from one sample sequenced in a study of T cells after posttransplantation cyclophosphamide. Only in-frame clones appear in the TCRdb table, and some are missing; sequencing was by immunoSEQ multiplex PCR. The sample includes a few hundred clones, around 87% seen only once; the top ten take about 5.5%. Material: gut tissue. The origin of the receptors is a man aged 50 to 59.

The gene calls are TRBV7-8 and TRBJ2-3; D not certain. V was clipped by 1 base and J by 0 bases, with 11 bases between them. Germline values: CDR1 SGHVS, CDR2 FQNEAQ. The CDR3 consists of 16 residues. The CDR3 is CASSLVSEPSTDTQYF. CDR3 nucleotides: TGTGCCAGCAGCTTAGTTAGTGAGCCTAGCACAGATACGCAGTATTTT.

This chain uses TRBV29-1 with TRBJ2-5, with TRBD2 matching 7 bases. Germline V lookup: CDR1 SQVTM, CDR2 ANQGSEA. The CDR3 runs 16 residues. With 2 bases clipped from V and 2 bases from J, the junction kept 11 bases outside the gene matches. The CDR3 sequence is CSVERVQGGSQETQYF. CDR3 in DNA: TGCAGCGTTGAAAGGGTCCAGGGAGGGTCTCAAGAGACCCAGTACTTC.

J is TRBJ1-2 and V is TRBV29-1, with 8 bases fitting TRBD1. With V trimmed by 1 base and J by 4 bases, 11 bases remained unmatched. This CDR3 contains 16 residues. CDR1 is SQVTM, CDR2 ANQGSEA, per germline. The CDR3, as DNA: TGCAGCGTTGAAGGGACTCAGGGGGCGCAAATCTATGGCTACACCTTC. The encoded protein is CSVEGTQGAQIYGYTF.

The chain joins TRBV29-1 to TRBJ2-3, with TRBD2 identical over 13 bases. V was clipped by 7 bases and J by 3 bases; unmatched bases: 4. This CDR3 has 14 residues. Germline CDR1 SQVTM, CDR2 ANQGSEA. The CDR3 spells CSGGLAGTTDTQYF. The CDR3 DNA follows: TGCAGCGGGGGACTAGCGGGGACAACAGATACGCAGTATTTT.

As to this clone: Germline is not matched at one junction end, which may reflect a read error. This same CDR3 is encoded by further DNA sequences in the sample. CDR3 DNA sequence: TGTGCTAGCAGCGTAGGGGTAGCGGAAAAACAAGAGACCCAGTACTTC. Protein product: CASSVGVAEKQETQYF. The chain carries TRBV9 and TRBJ2-5, with D possibly TRBD2 on 6 matching bases. CDR1 is SGDLS and CDR2 is YYNGEE in the germline V gene. The CDR3 is 16 residues long.

The chain is built from TRBV5-1 and TRBJ1-6; 7 bases are a match to TRBD1. V lost 4 bases to trimming and J lost 7 bases; unmatched junction nucleotides: 17. Germline values: CDR1 SGHRS, CDR2 YFSETQ. There are 18 residues in the CDR3. DNA of the CDR3: TGCGCCAGCAGCCTGGGACAGCCCAACTCCCTCTACAATTCACCCCTCCACTTT. Translation gives CASSLGQPNSLYNSPLHF.

This clone has just one count. The rearrangement joins TRBV29-1 to TRBJ1-1, with D possibly TRBD1 on 5 matching bases. In germline, CDR1 is SQVTM, CDR2 ANQGSEA. This CDR3 has 13 residues. V lost 3 bases and J 8 bases, leaving 16 bases between the germline ends. CDR3 DNA: TGCAGCGTTGATCCCCAAGGGGCTGGGGAAGCTTTCTTT. Protein: CSVDPQGAGEAFF.

This chain links TRBV9 with TRBJ1-3; D is perhaps TRBD1 (5 bases). CDR1 and CDR2 (germline): SGDLS, YYNGEE. V lost 0 bases and J lost 9, with 13 bases in between. The CDR3 sequence is 14 residues long. The CDR3 sequence is CASSVETQGTTIYF. DNA for the CDR3: TGTGCCAGCAGCGTAGAAACTCAGGGTACCACCATATATTTT.

The chain recombines TRBV4-2 with TRBJ2-1; 8 bases fit TRBD2. The CDR3 runs to 16 residues. With 3 bases clipped from V and 10 bases from J, the junction kept 14 bases outside the gene matches. The germline V gene encodes CDR1 LGHNA and CDR2 YNFKEQ. The CDR3 sequence: CASSQASGTRSPEQFF. The CDR3 DNA reads as TGTGCCAGCAGCCAGGCGTCCGGGACTAGGTCCCCGGAGCAGTTCTTC.

The gene calls are TRBV29-1 and TRBJ1-1; no clear D. The CDR3 loop spans 13 amino acids. The V gene's germline CDR1 is SQVTM and CDR2 ANQGSEA. The V gene lost 2 bases and the J gene lost 4 bases, with 11 bases spanning the gap. The CDR3 region has the DNA TGCAGCGTTGAATCGGGGATTCGCACTGAAGCTTTCTTT. This translates into CSVESGIRTEAFF.

A single count supports this clone. The chain combines TRBV7-9 with TRBJ1-1; no clear D. CDR3 length: 15 residues. Germline loops: CDR1 SEHNR, CDR2 FQNEAQ (reference sequence). V was shortened by 5 bases and J by 1 base, with 14 bases between the two germline ends. Here the CDR3 reads CASSQMAATNTEAFF. The CDR3 region has the DNA TGTGCCAGCAGCCAAATGGCGGCCACGAACACTGAAGCTTTCTTT.

The gene calls are TRBV30 and TRBJ1-2; D possibly corresponds to TRBD1 (6 bases). The V gene's germline CDR1 is GTSNPN and CDR2 SVGIG (reference sequence). This CDR3 is built from 14 residues. V shed 2 bases and J shed 4 bases, with 14 bases lying between them. The chain's CDR3 is CAWSLTGIGYGYTF. For the CDR3, the DNA is TGTGCCTGGAGTCTCACAGGGATCGGCTATGGCTACACCTTC.

The genes are TRBV14 and TRBJ1-2; a possible D gene is TRBD1 (6 bases). Germline V lookup: CDR1 SGHDN, CDR2 FVKESK. V was pared by 2 bases and J by 6 bases, with 10 bases between. The length of the CDR3 is 13 residues. The CDR3 nucleotides read TGTGCCAGCAGCCAAACAACAGGGAATGGCTACACCTTC. It is translated as CASSQTTGNGYTF.

The J gene is TRBJ1-5, the V gene TRBV19; D may be TRBD1 (6 bases). The CDR3 runs 15 residues. Germline CDR1 LNHDA, CDR2 SQIVND (reference sequence). Trimming stripped 9 bases from V and 11 bases from J, with 26 bases between. The DNA for the CDR3 is TGTGCCAGCGACCAGGGGACGATCCCTCAGTTGGCCCAGCATTTT. Protein: CASDQGTIPQLAQHF. The whole variable domain, remainder taken from reference TRBV19 and TRBJ1-5, is DGGITQSPKYLFRKEGQNVTLSCEQNLNHDAMYWYRQDPGQGLRLIYYSQIVNDFQKGDIAEGYSVSREKKESFPLTVTSAQKNPTAFYLCASDQGTIPQLAQHFGDGTRLSIL.

The gene calls are TRBV5-8 and TRBJ2-7, with D perhaps matching TRBD2 (7 bases). The germline V gene has CDR1 SGHTS and CDR2 YDEGEE. Trimming left V 2 bases short and J 5 bases short, with 11 bases between. The CDR3 length is 13 residues. CDR3 in amino acids: CASSLRGGDEQYF. The DNA of the CDR3 is TGTGCCAGCAGCTTACGAGGGGGGGACGAGCAGTACTTC.

This rearrangement joins TRBV7-8 to TRBJ2-7, with D tentatively TRBD2 (5 bases). The length of the CDR3 is 15 residues. Looked up from germline, CDR1 is SGHVS and CDR2 is FQNEAQ. Trimming cost V 2 bases and J 2 bases, with 13 bases left between them. The CDR3 protein is CASSLNPGRAYEQYF. CDR3 DNA sequence: TGTGCCAGCAGCTTAAACCCGGGGAGAGCCTACGAGCAGTACTTC.

This chain connects TRBV29-1 to TRBJ1-5, with 7 bases aligning to TRBD1. The V and J ends lost 4 bases and 3 bases, in that order; junction bases with no gene match: 6. The CDR3 covers 14 residues. The germline V gene has CDR1 SQVTM and CDR2 ANQGSEA. CDR3 sequence: CSVVRDSHNQPQHF. Here the CDR3 DNA reads TGCAGCGTTGTCCGGGACAGTCACAATCAGCCCCAGCATTTT.

V and J are TRBV10-3 and TRBJ2-7; D is ambiguous. This CDR3 is built from 11 residues. The germline V gene has CDR1 ENHRY and CDR2 SYGVKD. V lost 4 bases and J 3 bases, leaving 4 bases between the germline ends. In nucleotides, the CDR3 is TGTGCCATCAGTGGTAGCTACGAGCAGTACTTC. Translating gives CAISGSYEQYF.